The 4 T cell receptor beta chains given below trace back to one sample, sequenced in a study of regulatory T cells in long-lasting Graves disease. Time point meaning: newly diagnosed GD, antithyroid drugs for less than 3 months. Construction of the TCR library relied on RNA isolated from PBMCs. Through Arm-PCR of CDR3 regions and iRepertoire HTBI primers, TCR beta libraries were built. TCRdb reprocessed the multiplex PCR reads with MiXCR, giving one entry per CDR3 protein. The repertoire has some 400,000 distinct CDR3 sequences, 15% of them found once; the top ten carry about a sixth. These same data were also listed under a study on T cells in Graves' hyperthyroidism and ophthalmopathy.

The sample was peripheral blood mononuclear cells (PBMCs), taken at new diagnosis, from a patient treated with antithyroid drugs. The source of these receptors is a woman under 40 with Graves disease.

This clonotype was counted ten times or more. The chain carries TRBV10-3 and TRBJ2-3, with D tentatively TRBD2 (6 bases). CDR3 size: 14 residues. Trimming removed 10 bases from V and 6 bases from J, with 20 bases in between. Germline-derived CDR1 and CDR2 are ENHRY and SYGVKD. CDR3 protein: CATVGGDNPDTQYF. The CDR3 DNA is TGTGCCACGGTCGGCGGGGATAACCCGGATACGCAGTATTTT.

A remark on this clonotype: Since a much larger clone is just one base distant, this may be a read error. The chain carries TRBV2 and TRBJ1-1; TRBD1 aligns across 8 bases. The V and J ends lost 11 bases and 3 bases, in that order; junction bases with no gene match: 14. Germline V gene sequence: CDR1 SNHLY, CDR2 FYNNEI. The CDR3 totals 15 residues. The DNA for the CDR3 is TGTGCCGGCACCGAGAGGACAGGGACCTACACTGAAGCTTTCTTT. This codes for CAGTERTGTYTEAFF.

This clonotype showed up just a few times. This chain uses TRBV7-9 with TRBJ1-1; D uncertain. CDR1 and CDR2 from the germline V gene are SEHNR and FQNEAQ (reference sequence). The V and J ends lost 5 bases and 2 bases respectively, with 12 bases between them. CDR3 length: 14 residues. CDR3 bases: TGTGCCAGCAGCGCAACCGGGAGCAACACTGAAGCTTTCTTT. Its protein product is CASSATGSNTEAFF.

This clonotype occurred many times. CDR3 DNA: TGCAGTGCTAGAGTCACAGGACTAGCGGGAGGTTTGTTGTACTTC. It is translated as CSARVTGLAGGLLYF. The chain is built from TRBV20-1 and TRBJ2-7, with 14 bases that match TRBD2. J lost 12 bases, V lost 1 base, and 11 bases had no gene match. The V gene's germline CDR1 is DFQATT and CDR2 SNEGSKA (reference sequence). The CDR3 totals 15 residues.